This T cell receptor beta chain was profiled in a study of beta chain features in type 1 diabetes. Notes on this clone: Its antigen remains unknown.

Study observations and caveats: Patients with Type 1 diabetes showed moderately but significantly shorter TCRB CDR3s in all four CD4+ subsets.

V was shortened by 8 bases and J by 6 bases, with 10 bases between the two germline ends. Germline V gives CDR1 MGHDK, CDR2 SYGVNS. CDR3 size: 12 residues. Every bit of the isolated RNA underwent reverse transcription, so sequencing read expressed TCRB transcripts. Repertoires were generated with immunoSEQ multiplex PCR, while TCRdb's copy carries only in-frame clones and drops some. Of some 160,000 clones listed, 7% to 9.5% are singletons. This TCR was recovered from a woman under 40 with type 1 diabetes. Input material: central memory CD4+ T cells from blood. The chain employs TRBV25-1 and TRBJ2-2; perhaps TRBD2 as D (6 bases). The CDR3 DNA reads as TGTGCCAGCGGAGGGCCAGCCGGGGAGCTGTTTTTT. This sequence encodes CASGGPAGELFF.